The text below deals with one T cell receptor (beta chain). The antigen it binds to is not known. Within one base of it there is no much larger clone, and no base qualities were kept. The sample is drawn from a study of beta chain features in type 1 diabetes (dated by TCRdb to between 2018 and 2020). A note on the overall study: Mean age, gender distribution, total cell number and subset yield were not different between patients and healthy donors. A total of 85 million to 140 million sorted cells were examined across all samples, and a strong correlation was observed between cell number per subset and RNA yield. Regulatory and stem cell-like memory subsets were isolated from only 8 patients and 8 healthy donors, whereas naive and central memory subsets came from all 28 donors. In the study, TCRB repertoires of sorted circulating CD4+ T cell subsets from recently diagnosed type 1 diabetes patients were compared with those of matched healthy donors.

General conclusions and limits of the study: Patients with type 1 diabetes made fewer insertions and deleted more nucleotides at VDJ recombination sites, implying thymic rearrangement abnormalities. Shorter templates might have been favored by PCR, but patient and control samples were amplified and corrected together, so both groups would have been affected equally by any skew. Only small numbers of individuals were included in the HLA sub-analyses, which left unresolved whether HLA type had any influence on TCRB rearrangement. Because cDNA was sequenced instead of genomic DNA, highly expressing activated cells could be over-represented, though the groups showed no difference in activation or CD3 levels. A moderate but significant shortening of TCRB CDR3 length was observed in type 1 diabetes patients in all four CD4+ subsets. Naive, central memory and regulatory TCRB repertoires appeared to be more alike among patients than among healthy donors.

Each donor gave one peripheral blood draw, roughly 120 mL on average, collected into heparinised tubes. A BD FACSAria II and a panel including CD45RO, CCR7, CD25, CD127, CD95 and CD27 were used to sort naive, central memory, regulatory and stem cell-like memory CD4+ T cells. Every sorted population had a purity above 98%. Right away, PBMCs were isolated by Lymphoprep density gradient centrifugation and were stained directly, with no culture step. So that batch effects would be minimized, each experiment stained and sorted samples in pairs, pairing one healthy donor with one patient. The entire isolated RNA was reverse transcribed using the High Capacity cDNA Reverse Transcription Kit, and thus expressed TCRB transcripts were sequenced. Deep immunoSEQ sequencing was performed on naive, central memory and regulatory T cell samples, with an average of roughly 3.3 million total reads per sample. Sorted cells were lysed in RLT buffer, and RNA was extracted using DNase-treated RNeasy Micro or Mini kits according to cell number. Each cell subset was processed on its own to prevent cross-contamination, while patient and healthy donor samples were processed together. Using the immunoSEQ multiplex PCR, TCRB sequences were amplified from cDNA into 87-bp fragments spanning the CDR3 region. Sequencing of the amplicons was done on the Illumina HiSeq platform. The published analysis was carried out like this. Synthetic template baselines were used to correct PCR bias computationally, reads within Hamming distance 2 were collapsed together, and singletons that could not be merged were discarded. Reads were aligned against IMGT to assign V, D and J genes, CDR3 length and insertions or deletions at six rearrangement sites. Within each subset, clonotype counts were normalized to sorted cell number, and only after that were true diversity and Gini coefficients computed with the tcR R package. Repertoire sharing was quantified using the overlap coefficient calculated on TCRB nucleotide sequences. Out-of-frame TCRB sequences from naive cells were analyzed as a proxy for the pre-selection repertoire. TCRdb obtained this table from immuneACCESS and retained in-frame rearrangements with V and J assigned. These tables miss some clones; where compared with another copy, unresolved V genes account for less than half of the shortfall, and the remainder is unexplained. V and J calls and clone size are copied from that table; D and trimming were computed from the DNA. Here the sample has approximately 250,000 clones; about a tenth occur a single time. The ten largest clonotypes hold 0.017% of the sample.

Trimming leaves V shorter by 5 bases and J shorter by 5 bases, with the junction holding 5 bases beyond the gene matches. There are 13 amino acids in the CDR3, from cysteine to phenylalanine inclusive. Solely the CDR3 DNA is kept, with 39 bases framed from the first base. The germline V gene supplies CDR1 MGHRA and CDR2 YSYEKL. This clonotype was sampled from a man aged 25-45 years with type 1 diabetes. The specimen sequenced was naive CD4+ T cells from blood. Reading the label with the study, this specimen's cell subset or site is: true naive CD4+ T cells. The sequence joins TRBV4-1 to TRBJ2-5; the central 7 bases match TRBD1. The nucleotide sequence reads TGCGCCAGCAGCAAGACAGGGCTTGAGACCCAGTACTTC. Translated, it gives CASSKTGLETQYF.